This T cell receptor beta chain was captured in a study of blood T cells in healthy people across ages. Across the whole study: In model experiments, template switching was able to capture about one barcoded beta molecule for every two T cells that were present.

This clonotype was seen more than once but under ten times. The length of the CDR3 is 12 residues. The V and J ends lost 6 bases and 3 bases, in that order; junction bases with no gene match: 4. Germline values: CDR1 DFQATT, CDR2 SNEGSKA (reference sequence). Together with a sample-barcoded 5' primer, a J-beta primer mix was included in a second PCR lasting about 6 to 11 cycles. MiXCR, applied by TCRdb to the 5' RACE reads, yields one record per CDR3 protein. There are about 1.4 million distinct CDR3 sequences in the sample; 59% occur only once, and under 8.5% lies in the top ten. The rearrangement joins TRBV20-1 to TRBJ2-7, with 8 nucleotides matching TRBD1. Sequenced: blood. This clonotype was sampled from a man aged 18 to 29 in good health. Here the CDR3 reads CSAPTGVYEQYF. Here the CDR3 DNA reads TGCAGTGCCCCGACAGGGGTCTACGAGCAGTACTTC.